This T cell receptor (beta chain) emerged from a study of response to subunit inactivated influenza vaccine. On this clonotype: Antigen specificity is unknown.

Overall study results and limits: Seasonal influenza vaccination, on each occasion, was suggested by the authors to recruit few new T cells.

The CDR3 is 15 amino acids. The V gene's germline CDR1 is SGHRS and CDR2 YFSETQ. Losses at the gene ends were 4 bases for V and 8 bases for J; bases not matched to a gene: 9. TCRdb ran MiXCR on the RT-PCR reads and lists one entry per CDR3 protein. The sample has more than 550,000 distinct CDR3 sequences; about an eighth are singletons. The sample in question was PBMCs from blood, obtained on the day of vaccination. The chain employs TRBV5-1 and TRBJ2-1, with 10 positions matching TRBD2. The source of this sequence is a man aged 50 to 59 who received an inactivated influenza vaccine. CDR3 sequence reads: CASSLGLADIDEQFF. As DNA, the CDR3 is TGCGCCAGCAGCCTAGGACTAGCGGACATTGATGAGCAGTTCTTC.